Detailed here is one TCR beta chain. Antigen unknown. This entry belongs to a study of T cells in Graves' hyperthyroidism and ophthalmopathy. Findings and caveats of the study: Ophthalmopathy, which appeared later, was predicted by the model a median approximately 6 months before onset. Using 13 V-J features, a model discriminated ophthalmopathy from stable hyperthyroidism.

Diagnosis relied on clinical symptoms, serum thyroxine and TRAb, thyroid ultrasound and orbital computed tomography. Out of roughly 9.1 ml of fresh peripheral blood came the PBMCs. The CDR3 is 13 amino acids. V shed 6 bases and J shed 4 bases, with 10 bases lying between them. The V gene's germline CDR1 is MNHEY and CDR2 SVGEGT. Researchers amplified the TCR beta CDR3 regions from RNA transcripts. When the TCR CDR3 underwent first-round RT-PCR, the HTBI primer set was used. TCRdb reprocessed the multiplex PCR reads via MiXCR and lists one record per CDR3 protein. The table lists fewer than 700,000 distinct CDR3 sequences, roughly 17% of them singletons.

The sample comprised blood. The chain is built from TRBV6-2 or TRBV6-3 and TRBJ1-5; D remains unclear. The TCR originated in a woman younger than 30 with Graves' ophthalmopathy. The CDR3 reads CASSSGNNQPQHF. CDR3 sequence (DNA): TGTGCCAGCAGCTCGGGCAATAATCAGCCCCAGCATTTT.